Shown below are 10 T cell receptor beta chains from a single sample sequenced in a study of beta chain features in type 1 diabetes. Reverse transcription of all isolated RNA meant that expressed TCRB transcripts were sequenced. Clones were read by immunoSEQ multiplex PCR, and TCRdb kept only the in-frame ones, dropping some. The sample has 250,000 to 350,000 clones; about 14% are singletons. Material: central memory CD4+ T cells from blood. The receptors derive from a man aged 25 to 45 in good health.

The chain joins TRBV5-4 to TRBJ1-2; 7 nucleotides align to TRBD1. Trimming took 4 bases from V and 2 from J; bases not matched to a gene: 5. CDR1 and CDR2 (germline): SGHNT, YYREEE (reference sequence). This CDR3 has 14 amino acids. The CDR3: CASSHGTENYGYTF. The CDR3 DNA follows: TGTGCCAGCAGCCACGGGACAGAGAACTATGGCTACACCTTC.

The rearrangement links TRBV30 to TRBJ1-5; D not resolved. Germline V gives CDR1 GTSNPN, CDR2 SVGIG (reference sequence). V was shortened by 0 bases and J by 6 bases, with 6 bases between the two germline ends. This CDR3 is 12 amino acids long. Written as DNA, the CDR3 is TGTGCCTGGAGTGTAGCTAGTCAGCCCCAGCATTTT. It codes for CAWSVASQPQHF.

This clone was detected only a few times. The genes are TRBV27 and TRBJ1-1, with TRBD1 as a possible D gene (5 bases). Trimming left V 3 bases short and J 4 bases short, with 18 bases between. Germline CDR1 is MNHEY and CDR2 is SMNVEV (reference sequence). The CDR3 is made up of 16 amino acids. This CDR3 is CASSFEVSSRVTEAFF. CDR3 nucleotides: TGTGCCAGCAGTTTTGAGGTGAGCAGCAGGGTCACTGAAGCTTTCTTT.

The gene calls are TRBV14 and TRBJ2-2; unclear D gene. The V end was cut by 4 bases, the J end by 7 bases, with 7 bases between. Germline V gene data show CDR1 as SGHDN and CDR2 as FVKESK. The CDR3 is 12 residues long. The CDR3 DNA follows: TGTGCCAGCAGCCGGATTGTCGGGGAGCTGTTTTTT. Its translation is CASSRIVGELFF.

This rearrangement joins TRBV6-1 to TRBJ1-2; 8 nucleotides line up with TRBD1. Germline values: CDR1 MNHNS, CDR2 SASEGT. V lost 6 bases and J lost 8; bases outside the gene matches: 8. The CDR3 is 13 residues long. This CDR3 is CASSVQGARGYTF. For the CDR3, the DNA is TGTGCCAGCAGCGTCCAGGGGGCGCGGGGCTACACCTTC.

This clone was picked up a small number of times. The V gene is TRBV11-3, the J gene TRBJ2-7; 8 bases map to TRBD2. The CDR3 is 14 amino acids. Germline V lookup: CDR1 SGHNT, CDR2 YENEEA. V lost 5 bases, J lost 1 base, and 4 bases stayed unmatched. CDR3 coding DNA: TGTGCCAGCAGCCCCGGGGGGGATTCCTACGAGCAGTACTTC. Amino acids: CASSPGGDSYEQYF.

This clone was seen a handful of times. The gene calls are TRBV30 and TRBJ2-3, with TRBD2 matching over 9 bases. V lost 1 base and J lost 0; bases outside the gene matches: 8. This CDR3 spans 17 amino acids. Germline CDR1 is GTSNPN and CDR2 is SVGIG (reference sequence). CDR3 nucleotides: TGTGCCTGGAGTGATAAAGGACTAGCGTCTAGCACAGATACGCAGTATTTT. Its translation: CAWSDKGLASSTDTQYF.

V is TRBV5-1 and J is TRBJ2-2; TRBD2 aligns across 8 bases. The germline gives CDR1 SGHRS, CDR2 YFSETQ. With V trimmed by 4 bases and J by 7 bases, 12 bases remained unmatched. The CDR3 is 16 amino acids. The CDR3: CASSPPGTSGIGELFF. CDR3 DNA: TGCGCCAGCAGCCCTCCAGGGACTAGTGGGATCGGGGAGCTGTTTTTT.

This clone was found a few times. The chain carries TRBV29-1 and TRBJ2-3; TRBD1 is a possible D gene (6 bases). V lost 2 bases to trimming and J lost 2 bases, with 14 bases between them. Germline V gene data show CDR1 as SQVTM and CDR2 as ANQGSEA. CDR3 length: 15 residues. Here the CDR3 reads CSVEKGRGFTDTQYF. DNA of the CDR3: TGCAGCGTTGAAAAGGGCAGGGGTTTCACAGATACGCAGTATTTT.

This clone was detected a few times. The chain joins TRBV21-1 to TRBJ2-7; the D call in the table, TRBD1, was not verified against the DNA. TRBV21-1 is a listed pseudogene. The CDR3 consists of 18 residues. The CDR3 here is CASSNPGTRVRSCYEQYV. DNA for the CDR3: TGTGCCAGCAGCAACCCCGGGACAAGGGTCCGTTCGTGCTACGAGCAGTACGTC.